This T cell receptor (beta chain) was identified during a study of cytomegalovirus exposure and HLA in healthy donors. It was with 60 Vbeta and 13 Jbeta primers that the PCR ran. Clones were sequenced by immunoSEQ multiplex PCR, and TCRdb holds only the in-frame ones, with some missing. The table includes 150,000 or so clones, 70% detected once. This CDR3 contains 15 residues. CDR1 GTSNPN and CDR2 SVGIG come from the germline V gene (reference sequence). V was pared by 1 base and J by 12 bases, with 14 bases of the junction left unmatched. This clonotype was sampled from a man aged 18-30 years in good health and CMV-seropositive. The sample was PBMCs. This chain uses TRBV30 with TRBJ2-1; 8 positions match TRBD2. CDR3 sequence: CAWSGWLGTSGPQFF. CDR3 in DNA: TGTGCCTGGAGTGGTTGGTTGGGCACTAGCGGCCCGCAGTTCTTC. Together with reference TRBV30 and TRBJ2-1, the CDR3 gives the full variable domain: SQTIHQWPATLVQPVGSPLSLECTVEGTSNPNLYWYRQAAGRGLQLLFYSVGIGQISSEVPQNLSASRPQDRQFILSSKKLLLSDSGFYLCAWSGWLGTSGPQFFGPGTRLTVL.